The 8 T cell receptor beta chains given below trace back to one sample, sequenced in a study of T cell responses to AZD1222 COVID-19 vaccine. Measured with immunoSEQ multiplex PCR; TCRdb has only the in-frame clones, and not every one. This table holds about 35,000 clones, around nine tenths found once. This specimen consisted of peripheral blood, obtained on day 0 of AZD1222 vaccination. Receptors were obtained from an adult in good health.

The CDR3 spells CASSSNYNEQFF. Written as DNA, the CDR3 is TGTGCCAGCAGTTCGAATTACAATGAGCAGTTCTTC. J is TRBJ2-1 and V is TRBV12-3 or TRBV12-4; the D is unclear. V was pared by 4 bases and J by 4 bases, with 5 bases between. CDR3 length: 12 amino acids.

This clone was counted between two and nine times. The genes are TRBV10-3 and TRBJ1-3; perhaps TRBD1 as D (5 bases). Germline assignment: CDR1 ENHRY and CDR2 SYGVKD. Trimming took 3 bases from V and 2 from J, leaving 17 bases between them. The CDR3 contains 17 residues. The CDR3 DNA sequence: TGTGCCATCAGTGATCCCGACCGGGGGTCGGCTGGAAACACCATATATTTT. The encoded protein is CAISDPDRGSAGNTIYF.

The rearrangement uses TRBV30 and TRBJ1-2; tentative D call: TRBD1 (6 bases). From germline, CDR1 is GTSNPN and CDR2 SVGIG (reference sequence). This CDR3 is 14 amino acids long. The germline V and J ends were trimmed by 3 bases and 8 bases, with 19 bases remaining between them. This CDR3 reads CAWSDPDSFRGYTF. CDR3 coding DNA: TGTGCCTGGAGCGACCCGGACAGCTTCAGAGGCTACACCTTC.

This clone showed up just a few times. The genes are TRBV6-8 and TRBJ2-5, with D hard to call. From germline, CDR1 is MNHGY and CDR2 SAAAGT. CDR3 size: 15 residues. Trimming pared 2 bases from V and 5 bases from J, leaving 15 bases between. As DNA, the CDR3 is TGTGCCAGCAGTTACACCCTCAGGCGAGCGGAGACCCAGTACTTC. Translation: CASSYTLRRAETQYF.

CDR3 sequence (DNA): TGTGCCAGCAGCCCCTCAGGGGAGCAAGAGACCCAGTACTTC. It encodes CASSPSGEQETQYF. The chain combines TRBV5-4 with TRBJ2-5, with D possibly TRBD1 on 6 matching bases. This CDR3 is 14 amino acids long. Germline CDR1 reads SGHNT; CDR2 reads YYREEE (reference sequence). Between the trimmed V and J ends, which lost 4 bases and 2 bases, there was a span of 12 bases.

In nucleotides, the CDR3 is TGCAGCGTTGAAGGGACTCAGAGGGCTGAAGCTTTCTTT. Its protein is CSVEGTQRAEAFF. The chain employs TRBV29-1 and TRBJ1-1; D unclear. The CDR3 runs 13 residues. Trimming cost V 1 base and J 6 bases, with 12 bases left between them. CDR1 SQVTM and CDR2 ANQGSEA come from the germline V gene.

This sequence joins TRBV6-4 and TRBJ2-1; 11 bases are shared with TRBD2. CDR1 MRHNA and CDR2 SNTAGT come from the germline V gene. This CDR3 has 15 residues. With 3 bases clipped from V and 9 bases from J, the junction kept 7 bases outside the gene matches. The CDR3 DNA follows: TGTGCCAGCAGTGAATCACTAGCGGGGGTCACTGAGCAGTTCTTC. Translating gives CASSESLAGVTEQFF.

The chain has TRBV19 and TRBJ1-1, with D possibly TRBD1 on 6 matching bases. Germline CDR1 reads LNHDA; CDR2 reads SQIVND (reference sequence). The CDR3 contains 12 residues. The germline V and J ends were trimmed by 5 bases and 8 bases, with 12 bases remaining between them. Here the CDR3 DNA reads TGTGCCAGTAGTTATCAGGGGAGGGAAGCTTTCTTT. It is translated as CASSYQGREAFF.